The 12 T cell receptor beta chains reported below all come from one sample, sequenced in a study of control samples from healthy donors and cancer patients. Method: immunoSEQ multiplex PCR; TCRdb's copy keeps in-frame clones and lacks some. The sample contains about 130,000 clones, 92% of which appear only once. The specimen was PBMCs. These receptors were obtained from a man older than 75 with head and neck cancer.

The chain has TRBV7-2 and TRBJ1-1; D remains unclear. Germline V gene sequence: CDR1 SGHTA, CDR2 FQGNSA. The CDR3 is 14 residues long. V dropped 0 bases and J dropped 14 bases, with 19 bases sitting between them. CDR3 residues: CASSLAHVTPAEFF. CDR3 DNA sequence: TGTGCCAGCAGCTTAGCGCATGTGACACCTGCTGAATTCTTT. The full variable domain, in which reference TRBV7-2 and TRBJ1-1 provide the parts outside the CDR3, is GAGVSQSPSNKVTEKGKDVELRCDPISGHTALYWYRQSLGQGLEFLIYFQGNSAPDKSGLPSDRFSAERTGGSVSTLTIQRTQQEDSAVYLCASSLAHVTPAEFFGQGTRLTVV.

The chain joins TRBV5-1 to TRBJ1-3; 8 bases match TRBD1. Germline CDR1 is SGHRS and CDR2 is YFSETQ. The ends lost 2 bases at V and 6 bases at J; junction bases unmatched: 4. This CDR3 is built from 14 residues. The CDR3 region has the DNA TGCGCCAGCAGCTTCGGACAGGGATTAAACACCATATATTTT. This translates into CASSFGQGLNTIYF.

The chain couples TRBV6-5 to TRBJ1-1; D is ambiguous. The length of the CDR3 is 11 residues. Germline V gene data show CDR1 as MNHEY and CDR2 as SVGAGI. Trimming shortened V by 11 bases and J by 5 bases, and 12 bases separated the two germline ends. The CDR3: CAVQLPTEAFF. As DNA, the CDR3 is TGTGCCGTACAATTACCTACTGAAGCTTTCTTT.

The genes are TRBV7-8 and TRBJ2-5, with D possibly matching TRBD2 (5 bases). Deletions cut 4 bases from V and 5 bases from J, with 17 bases between. CDR3 length equals 15 residues. Germline CDR1 is SGHVS and CDR2 is FQNEAQ. The DNA of the CDR3 is TGTGCCAGCAGCTCCGTCCCCGGGGTCCAGGAGACCCAGTACTTC. It yields the protein CASSSVPGVQETQYF.

The CDR3 DNA reads TGTGCCAGCGGTAGGGGCGCAGAGGACACTGAAGCTTTCTTT. Protein sequence: CASGRGAEDTEAFF. The chain is built from TRBV6-5 and TRBJ1-1; TRBD1 is a possible D gene (5 bases). There are 14 residues in the CDR3. Germline CDR1 MNHEY, CDR2 SVGAGI. Trimming removed 8 bases at V and 3 bases at J, with 16 bases between.

V is TRBV3-1 (or the pseudogene TRBV3-2) and J is TRBJ1-3; no clear D gene. The CDR3 covers 13 residues. V was cut by 6 bases and J by 12 bases, with 18 bases left in between. Germline assignment: CDR1 LGHDT and CDR2 YNNKEL (reference sequence). The CDR3 spells CASRLPGPSGIYF. For the CDR3, the DNA is TGTGCCAGCAGACTCCCCGGGCCATCGGGCATATATTTT.

The chain is built from TRBV5-1 and TRBJ1-3; 8 bases align to TRBD1. V shed 5 bases and J 3 bases; nucleotides not matched to a gene: 4. The CDR3 loop spans 14 amino acids. Looked up from germline, CDR1 is SGHRS and CDR2 is YFSETQ. The CDR3 DNA sequence: TGCGCCAGCAGAGGACAGGGCTTTGGAAACACCATATATTTT. The encoded protein is CASRGQGFGNTIYF.

The rearrangement links TRBV5-6 to TRBJ2-7; 8 positions agree with TRBD2. CDR1 SGHDT and CDR2 YYEEEE come from the germline V gene. The CDR3 runs to 16 residues. The V and J ends lost 0 bases and 4 bases, in that order; junction bases with no gene match: 9. As DNA, the CDR3 is TGTGCCAGCAGCTTGGCGGTCGGGAGGGCCCAATACGAGCAGTACTTC. Amino acid sequence: CASSLAVGRAQYEQYF.

The genes are TRBV4-1 and TRBJ2-7; 8 bases match TRBD2. Germline V CDR1 and CDR2: MGHRA, YSYEKL. This CDR3 comprises 14 residues. The ends lost 4 bases at V and 5 bases at J; junction bases unmatched: 7. The CDR3 sequence: CASSRPAGEDEQYF. CDR3 DNA sequence: TGCGCCAGCAGCCGCCCAGCGGGAGAAGACGAGCAGTACTTC.

This clone came up once. V and J are TRBV29-1 and TRBJ2-3, with D possibly TRBD2 on 5 matching bases. V was cut by 5 bases and J by 13 bases, with 16 bases left in between. Germline V gene sequence: CDR1 SQVTM, CDR2 ANQGSEA. The CDR3 loop spans 11 amino acids. As DNA, the CDR3 is TGCAGCGTTATCTCCGGGAACATAGAGTATTTT. Its protein is CSVISGNIEYF.

This chain uses TRBV12-3 or TRBV12-4 with TRBJ1-4, with D unclear. The CDR3 is 12 residues long. The V gene lost 6 bases and the J gene lost 6 bases, with 8 bases spanning the gap. This CDR3 reads CASRGTHEKLFF. DNA for the CDR3: TGTGCCAGCAGGGGAACCCATGAAAAACTGTTTTTT.

The chain uses TRBV19 and TRBJ1-4; TRBD1 might be the D (5 bases). The germline V gene has CDR1 LNHDA and CDR2 SQIVND (reference sequence). Between the trimmed V and J ends, which lost 7 bases and 6 bases, there was a span of 15 bases. The CDR3 loop spans 14 amino acids. DNA for the CDR3: TGTGCCAGTATCGCCGGGACTCCATATGAAAAACTGTTTTTT. This codes for CASIAGTPYEKLFF.